This is a list of T cell receptor beta chains from one sample in a study of PD-1 blockade in classical Hodgkin lymphoma. Repertoires were generated with immunoSEQ multiplex PCR, while TCRdb's copy carries only in-frame clones and drops some. The sample includes just over 60,000 clones, around 89% of them seen just once. The sequences come from peripheral blood mononuclear cells (PBMCs), collected at baseline. These receptor sequences come from a human donor with classical Hodgkin lymphoma. The CDR3 runs from the conserved cysteine through the conserved F or W. A D gene is named only where the DNA matches it firmly.

D gene	J gene	V gene	CDR3 protein
NA	TRBJ1-2	TRBV9	CASSLRTEYTNYGYTF
NA	TRBJ2-5	TRBV2	CASSAGLMEQETQYF
NA	TRBJ1-3	TRBV5-1	CASSSSGGSGNTIYF
NA	TRBJ1-2	TRBV6-1	CASKSSGALYGYTF
NA	TRBJ1-5	TRBV28	CASSLRYRPYSNQPQHF
NA	TRBJ1-1	TRBV28	CASSLINRAAEAFF
TRBD2	TRBJ2-2	TRBV7-3	CASSLGLAGVTGELFF
NA	TRBJ2-7	TRBV9	CASSVGKSSYEQYF
TRBD1	TRBJ2-2	TRBV5-6	CASSLPGQGNTGELFF
NA	TRBJ1-2	TRBV6-5	CASSPGAANYGYTF
NA	TRBJ1-3	TRBV9	CASSPSRAGNTIYF
NA	TRBJ2-3	TRBV19	CASRTGPNTQYF
NA	TRBJ1-1	TRBV14	CASSPRGDTEAFF
TRBD2	TRBJ2-5	TRBV7-3	CASSLEGRAQETQYF
NA	TRBJ1-5	TRBV7-8	CASSLSADGPQHF
NA	TRBJ1-3	TRBV27	CASRQGSSGNTIYF
TRBD1	TRBJ2-1	TRBV10-3	CAIRLQGGNEQFF
TRBD2	TRBJ2-3	TRBV11-3	CASSLDQRGPGGDTQYF
NA	TRBJ1-4	TRBV7-2	CASSPLGRLQNEKLFF